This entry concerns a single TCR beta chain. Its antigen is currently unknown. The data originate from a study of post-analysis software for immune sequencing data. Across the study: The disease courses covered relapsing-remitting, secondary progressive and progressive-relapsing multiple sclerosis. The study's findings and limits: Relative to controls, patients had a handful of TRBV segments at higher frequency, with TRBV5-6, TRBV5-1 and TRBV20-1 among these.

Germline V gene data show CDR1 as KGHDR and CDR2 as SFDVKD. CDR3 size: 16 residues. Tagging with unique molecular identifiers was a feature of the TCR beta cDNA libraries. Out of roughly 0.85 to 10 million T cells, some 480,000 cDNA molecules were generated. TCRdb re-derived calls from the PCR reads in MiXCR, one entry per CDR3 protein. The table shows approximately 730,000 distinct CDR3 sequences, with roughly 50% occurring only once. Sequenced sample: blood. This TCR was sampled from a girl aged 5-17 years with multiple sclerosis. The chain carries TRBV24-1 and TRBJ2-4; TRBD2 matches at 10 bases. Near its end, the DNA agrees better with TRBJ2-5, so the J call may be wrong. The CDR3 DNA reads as TGTGCCACCAGTGATTGGGGGACTAGCGATCAAGAGACCCAGTACTTC. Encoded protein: CATSDWGTSDQETQYF.